Below, one T cell receptor beta chain is given with its context. Its antigen is unknown. Deletions cut 4 bases from V and 4 bases from J, with 13 bases between. The germline V gene has CDR1 MNHEY and CDR2 SVGAGI. CDR3 length: 14 amino acids. Researchers ran the PCR with 60 Vbeta and 13 Jbeta primers. Generated by immunoSEQ multiplex PCR, the TCRdb table keeps only in-frame clones and is missing some. The sample includes about 140,000 clones, about 82% of them seen just once. These data come from a study of cytomegalovirus exposure and HLA in healthy donors. Across the study: Earlier findings included more than 95 million unique TCR beta sequences obtained from around 180 million T cells.

Overall study results and limits: A later analysis found common viral pathogens apparently linked to several of the most significant clusters. The majority of CMV-associated TCR beta chains were reported as apparently HLA-restricted in a later analysis.

The sequenced sample was PBMCs. The J gene is TRBJ1-1, the V gene TRBV6-5; D not resolved. The TCR originated in a man aged 30 to 39 in good health and CMV-seronegative. For the CDR3, the DNA is TGTGCCAGCAGTTCTTCCCTAGGTCTCACTGAAGCTTTCTTT. Translated, it gives CASSSSLGLTEAFF.